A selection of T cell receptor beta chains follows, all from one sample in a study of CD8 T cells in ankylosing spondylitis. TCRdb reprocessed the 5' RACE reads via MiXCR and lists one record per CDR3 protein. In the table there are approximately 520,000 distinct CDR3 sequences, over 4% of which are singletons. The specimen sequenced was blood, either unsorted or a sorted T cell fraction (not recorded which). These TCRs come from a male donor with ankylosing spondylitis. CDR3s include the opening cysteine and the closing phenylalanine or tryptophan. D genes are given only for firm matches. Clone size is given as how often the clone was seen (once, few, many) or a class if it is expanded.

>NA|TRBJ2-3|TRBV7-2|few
CASSLDFRVSTDTQYF
TGTGCCAGCAGCTTAGACTTTAGGGTTAGCACAGATACGCAGTATTTT
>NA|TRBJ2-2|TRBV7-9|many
CASSQGMNTGELFF
TGTGCCAGCAGCCAGGGTATGAACACCGGGGAGCTGTTTTTT
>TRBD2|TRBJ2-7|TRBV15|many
CATSSRDYSFYEQYF
TGTGCCACCAGCAGCCGGGACTATTCCTTCTACGAGCAGTACTTC
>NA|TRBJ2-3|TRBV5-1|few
CASSFGADTQYF
TGCGCCAGCAGCTTCGGGGCAGATACGCAGTATTTT
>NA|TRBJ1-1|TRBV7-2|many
CASSSDSWAEAFF
TGTGCCAGCAGCTCCGACTCCTGGGCTGAAGCTTTCTTT
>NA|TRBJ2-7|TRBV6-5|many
CASKMRTEQYF
TGTGCCAGCAAGATGAGAACTGAGCAGTACTTC
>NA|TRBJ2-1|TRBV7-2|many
CASSFYLGEQFF
TGTGCCAGCAGCTTCTACCTCGGGGAGCAGTTCTTC
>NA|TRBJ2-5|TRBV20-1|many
CSASPAGETQYF
TGCAGTGCTAGCCCCGCAGGGGAGACCCAGTACTTC
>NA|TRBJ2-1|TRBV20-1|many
CSAQPGRWYNEQFF
TGCAGTGCTCAACCGGGACGGTGGTACAATGAGCAGTTCTTC
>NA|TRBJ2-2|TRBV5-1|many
CATRDQDTGELFF
TGCGCCACCAGGGACCAAGACACCGGGGAGCTGTTTTTT